Presented here are 26 T cell receptor beta chains from one specimen sequenced in a study of early T cells in non-severe SARS-CoV-2 infection. TCRdb re-called the 5' RACE reads through MiXCR, storing one row per CDR3 protein. The sample consists of around 26,000 distinct CDR3 sequences, about 4.5% of them appearing once. The sequenced sample was whole blood. All receptors come from an adult who was a healthcare worker with PCR-confirmed SARS-CoV-2 infection or an uninfected control (not recorded which).

This clonotype was counted many times. The CDR3: CASSLTGGAKNIQYF. The CDR3, as DNA: TGTGCCAGCAGCTTGACTGGGGGAGCCAAAAACATTCAGTACTTC. The chain carries TRBV7-9 and TRBJ2-4; possibly TRBD1 or TRBD2 for D (5 bases each). Germline CDR1 and CDR2: SEHNR and FQNEAQ (reference sequence). Trimming took off 3 bases at V and 0 bases at J, with 9 bases between the two ends. The CDR3 is 15 residues long.

This clonotype was observed many times. The chain links TRBV12-3 or TRBV12-4 to TRBJ2-1, with 7 bases that match TRBD2. This CDR3 has 15 amino acids. V trimming: 2 bases; J trimming: 4 bases; junction bases outside the gene matches: 5. The CDR3 DNA sequence: TGTGCCAGCAGTTTATCGGCGGGGGATTACAATGAGCAGTTCTTC. Translation: CASSLSAGDYNEQFF.

The chain recombines TRBV11-3 with TRBJ1-1; D gene ambiguous. Trimming pared 1 base from V and 1 base from J, leaving 4 bases between. The CDR3 runs to 13 residues. The germline CDR1 and CDR2 sequences are SGHNT and YENEEA. This chain's CDR3 is CASSLVGNTEAFF. The CDR3 nucleotides read TGTGCCAGCAGCTTAGTTGGGAACACTGAAGCTTTCTTT. Complete variable domain (other parts from reference TRBV11-3 and TRBJ1-1): EAGVVQSPRYKIIEKKQPVAFWCNPISGHNTLYWYLQNLGQGPELLIRYENEEAVDDSQLPKDRFSAERLKGVDSTLKIQPAELGDSAVYLCASSLVGNTEAFFGQGTRLTVV.

A few counts support this clonotype. V gene TRBV2 combines with J gene TRBJ2-4, with D possibly called TRBD1 or TRBD2 (5 bases each). CDR3 length equals 14 residues. Germline V lookup: CDR1 SNHLY, CDR2 FYNNEI. Trimming pared 6 bases from V and 3 bases from J, leaving 12 bases between. CDR3 residues: CASSRTGLKNIQYF. Written as DNA, the CDR3 is TGTGCCAGCAGCCGGACGGGGCTCAAAAACATTCAGTACTTC.

This clonotype was observed at least ten times. The chain employs TRBV5-1 and TRBJ2-7; D is unclear. The CDR3 is 12 residues long. Trimming stripped 5 bases from V and 7 bases from J, with 13 bases between. Germline CDR1 SGHRS, CDR2 YFSETQ. CDR3 nucleotides: TGCGCCAGCAGTAGCCATATAAGGGAGCAGTACGTC. Amino acids: CASSSHIREQYV.

This clonotype was seen at least ten times. J is TRBJ2-5 and V is TRBV25-1, with D possibly TRBD1 on 5 matching bases. V gave up 3 bases and J gave up 5 bases, with 13 bases separating them. CDR1 is MGHDK and CDR2 is SYGVNS in the germline V gene. The CDR3 covers 14 residues. The CDR3 DNA sequence: TGTGCCAGCAGTGAGAGTCAGGGCATGGAGACCCAGTACTTC. Protein sequence: CASSESQGMETQYF.

At least ten counts were recorded for this clonotype. The chain recombines TRBV4-3 with TRBJ2-3; D unclear. Germline V gene data show CDR1 as LGHNA and CDR2 as YSLEER. The CDR3 loop spans 16 amino acids. V lost 0 bases, J lost 0 bases, and 10 bases lay in between. The CDR3: CASSQEVVGSTDTQYF. DNA for the CDR3: TGCGCCAGCAGCCAAGAAGTGGTGGGAAGCACAGATACGCAGTATTTT.

Ten or more counts support this clonotype. The chain couples TRBV12-3 or TRBV12-4 to TRBJ2-4; D perhaps matches TRBD1 (6 bases). The CDR3 contains 12 residues. Trimming removed 5 bases at V and 9 bases at J, with 11 bases between. CDR3 loop: CASSQQGRIQYF. The CDR3 DNA follows: TGTGCCAGCAGTCAACAGGGCCGCATTCAGTACTTC.

This clonotype was found a few times. The genes are TRBV29-1 and TRBJ2-1; D uncertain. From germline, CDR1 is SQVTM and CDR2 ANQGSEA. The CDR3 has 14 amino acids. V was pared by 3 bases and J by 7 bases, with 16 bases between. CDR3 coding DNA: TGCAGCGTTGAGGGTCGCGCCACAGTGAATGAGCAGTTCTTC. Its translation: CSVEGRATVNEQFF.

This clonotype was detected ten times or more. V gene TRBV20-1 combines with J gene TRBJ2-1; D not certain. There are 14 residues in the CDR3. CDR1 and CDR2 from the germline V gene are DFQATT and SNEGSKA (reference sequence). Between the trimmed V and J ends, which lost 5 bases and 1 base, there was a span of 12 bases. Here the CDR3 DNA reads TGCAGTGCTGAAGACCAGATGTCCTACAATGAGCAGTTCTTC. Encoded protein: CSAEDQMSYNEQFF.

This clonotype was picked up many times. This chain connects TRBV5-1 to TRBJ2-1, with TRBD2 as a possible D gene (5 bases). V dropped 0 bases and J dropped 8 bases, with 12 bases sitting between them. This CDR3 is 14 amino acids long. Looked up from germline, CDR1 is SGHRS and CDR2 is YFSETQ. The CDR3 here is CASSLGGSHYEQFF. DNA of the CDR3: TGCGCCAGCAGCTTGGGAGGGTCACACTATGAGCAGTTCTTC.

This clonotype was detected many times. The chain employs TRBV12-3 or TRBV12-4 and TRBJ1-1; 8 bases match TRBD1. The CDR3 consists of 14 residues. Germline trimming cut 6 bases from V and 1 base from J; bases unmatched to any gene: 4. The CDR3 DNA reads as TGTGCCAGCAGGCCCGGACAGGGGAACACTGAAGCTTTCTTT. Protein: CASRPGQGNTEAFF.

This clonotype came up many times. The chain has TRBV5-1 and TRBJ2-5; TRBD2 is a possible D gene (5 bases). CDR1 is SGHRS, CDR2 YFSETQ, per germline. The CDR3 loop spans 15 amino acids. The V gene lost 3 bases and the J gene lost 4 bases, with 16 bases spanning the gap. The CDR3: CASSSGLLEGETQYF. The CDR3 coding sequence is TGCGCCAGCAGCTCTGGTTTGCTAGAGGGAGAGACCCAGTACTTC. The full variable domain, its missing parts supplied by reference TRBV5-1 and TRBJ2-5, is KAGVTQTPRYLIKTRGQQVTLSCSPISGHRSVSWYQQTPGQGLQFLFEYFSETQRNKGNFPGRFSGRQFSNSRSEMNVSTLELGDSALYLCASSSGLLEGETQYFGPGTRLLVL.

This clonotype has ten or more counts. The chain employs TRBV6-2 or TRBV6-3 and TRBJ1-4; 7 positions agree with TRBD1. The germline CDR1 and CDR2 sequences are MNHEY and SVGEGT. The CDR3 consists of 18 residues. After removal of 5 bases from V and 0 bases from J, the junction contained 12 bases not matched to a gene. This CDR3 reads CASSSGTDLFATNEKLFF. DNA for the CDR3: TGTGCCAGCAGTAGCGGGACAGACCTATTTGCAACTAATGAAAAACTGTTTTTT.

At least ten counts were recorded for this clonotype. The J gene is TRBJ2-7, the V gene TRBV25-1; perhaps TRBD1 as D (6 bases). The CDR3 length is 12 residues. Looked up from germline, CDR1 is MGHDK and CDR2 is SYGVNS. V lost 6 bases to trimming and J lost 3 bases, with 9 bases between them. CDR3 loop: CASRRGGYEQYF. CDR3 nucleotide sequence: TGTGCCAGCAGACGAGGGGGCTACGAGCAGTACTTC.

The sample holds a few counts of this clonotype. The rearrangement joins TRBV13 to TRBJ2-3; D call uncertain. V was pared by 5 bases and J by 8 bases, with 14 bases between. CDR3 length: 13 amino acids. Germline V gene data show CDR1 as PRHDT and CDR2 as FYEKMQ (reference sequence). In DNA, the CDR3 is TGTGCCAGCAGCCTCGGACGGGTTGGTACGCAGTATTTT. This encodes CASSLGRVGTQYF.

This clonotype has at least ten counts. The genes are TRBV7-6 and TRBJ2-3; no reliable D call. The CDR3 length is 15 residues. V dropped 5 bases and J dropped 2 bases, with 14 bases sitting between them. The germline CDR1 and CDR2 sequences are SGHVS and FNYEAQ. CDR3 in amino acids: CASSEWGSHTDTQYF. Written as DNA, the CDR3 is TGTGCCAGCAGCGAATGGGGTAGCCACACAGATACGCAGTATTTT.

This clonotype was seen ten or more times. The V and J genes are TRBV19 and TRBJ2-1; TRBD2 matches at 8 bases. CDR3 length: 15 residues. Germline assignment: CDR1 LNHDA and CDR2 SQIVND (reference sequence). Trimming at V came to 5 bases and at J to 4 bases, leaving 7 bases not matched to a gene. The CDR3 DNA reads as TGTGCCAGTAGTGCGGCTAGCGGGCCGTACAATGAGCAGTTCTTC. Translated: CASSAASGPYNEQFF. Complete variable domain (other parts from reference TRBV19 and TRBJ2-1): DGGITQSPKYLFRKEGQNVTLSCEQNLNHDAMYWYRQDPGQGLRLIYYSQIVNDFQKGDIAEGYSVSREKKESFPLTVTSAQKNPTAFYLCASSAASGPYNEQFFGPGTRLTVL.

This clonotype has at least ten counts. The gene calls are TRBV6-2 or TRBV6-3 and TRBJ1-2; no definite D call. Trimming pared 6 bases from V and 7 bases from J, leaving 3 bases between. CDR3 length: 9 residues. Germline values: CDR1 MNHEY, CDR2 SVGEGT. The DNA for the CDR3 is TGTGCCAGCAGAGGTGGCTACACCTTC. This codes for CASRGGYTF.

This clonotype was recorded many times. This rearrangement joins TRBV7-3 to TRBJ2-5; D call uncertain. The CDR3 spans 13 residues. Germline CDR1 SGHTA, CDR2 FQGTGA. V was clipped by 2 bases and J by 5 bases, with 9 bases between them. The CDR3 is CASSLRMGETQYF. CDR3 coding DNA: TGTGCCAGCAGCTTACGGATGGGGGAGACCCAGTACTTC. Supplemented by reference TRBV7-3 and TRBJ2-5, the full variable domain reads GAGVSQTPSNKVTEKGKYVELRCDPISGHTALYWYRQSLGQGPEFLIYFQGTGAADDSGLPNDRFFAVRPEGSVSTLKIQRTERGDSAVYLCASSLRMGETQYFGPGTRLLVL.

This clonotype appeared many times. The chain combines TRBV6-2 or TRBV6-3 with TRBJ2-2; 8 bases fit TRBD1. Germline values: CDR1 MNHEY, CDR2 SVGEGT. CDR3 length: 16 residues. V lost 6 bases to trimming and J lost 0 bases; unmatched junction nucleotides: 6. This CDR3 is CASSLRTGPNTGELFF. The CDR3 coding sequence is TGTGCCAGCAGCCTCAGGACAGGGCCGAACACCGGGGAGCTGTTTTTT.

This clonotype is categorized as medium-sized. The V gene is TRBV18, the J gene TRBJ2-7; 8 nucleotides line up with TRBD1. CDR1 is KGHSH and CDR2 is LQKENI in the germline V gene. The V gene end was trimmed by 3 bases and the J gene end by 2 bases; junction bases not matched to a gene: 12. The CDR3 sequence is 17 residues long. CDR3 protein: CASSPPLAGTGAYEQYF. CDR3 sequence (DNA): TGTGCCAGCTCACCTCCCCTTGCGGGGACAGGTGCCTACGAGCAGTACTTC.

In its sample, this clonotype was seen many times. The chain is built from TRBV6-5 and TRBJ2-7; tentative D call: TRBD2 (6 bases). The length of the CDR3 is 12 residues. Germline assignment: CDR1 MNHEY and CDR2 SVGAGI. Trimming removed 6 bases from V and 8 bases from J, with 14 bases in between. For the CDR3, the DNA is TGTGCCAGCAGAGGGACTCCTGCAAAGCAGTACTTC. Residues: CASRGTPAKQYF.

This clonotype was picked up many times. CDR3 in amino acids: CSARDGTGINEQFF. The CDR3 nucleotides read TGCAGTGCTAGAGACGGGACAGGGATCAATGAGCAGTTCTTC. This rearrangement joins TRBV20-1 to TRBJ2-1; TRBD1 matches at 9 bases. Trimming removed 0 bases from V and 6 bases from J; junction bases left unmatched: 3. The CDR3 is 14 amino acids. Germline V lookup: CDR1 DFQATT, CDR2 SNEGSKA (reference sequence).

This clonotype has a count of ten or more. The chain links TRBV7-2 to TRBJ2-7; 9 nucleotides align to TRBD2. Germline CDR1 reads SGHTA; CDR2 reads FQGNSA. The length of the CDR3 is 14 residues. Germline trimming cut 2 bases from V and 6 bases from J; bases unmatched to any gene: 5. The CDR3 is CASSLLAGGPEQYF. CDR3 DNA: TGTGCCAGCAGCTTACTGGCGGGAGGGCCCGAGCAGTACTTC.

At least ten counts were recorded for this clonotype. This rearrangement joins TRBV27 to TRBJ1-1, with D possibly matching TRBD1 (6 bases). The V gene's germline CDR1 is MNHEY and CDR2 SMNVEV (reference sequence). The CDR3 loop spans 20 amino acids. Trimming shortened V by 5 bases and J by 6 bases, and 34 bases separated the two germline ends. This CDR3 is CASSQNYPTPKPRGGAEAFF. CDR3 DNA sequence: TGTGCCAGCAGTCAAAACTACCCCACCCCTAAACCCAGGGGTGGCGCTGAAGCTTTCTTT.